This is a list of T cell receptor beta chains from one sample in a study of OX40 agonist ivuxolimab in advanced cancers. The protocol was immunoSEQ multiplex PCR, while the TCRdb copy is restricted to in-frame clones and leaves out a portion. The table lists approximately 28,000 clones, approximately 90% of them singletons. Material: CD4+ or CD8+ T cells sorted from blood, obtained in a trial of the OX40 agonist ivuxolimab. The source is an adult with an advanced solid tumor such as melanoma, head and neck, liver or kidney cancer. The CDR3 runs from the conserved cysteine through the conserved F or W. D genes are given only for firm matches. The listing skips clone size in some rows; elsewhere it reads once, few, many or a size class.

abundance: -; j_gene: TRBJ1-4; v_gene: TRBV7-9; d_gene: -; CDR3aa: CASSYAGDGLFF; CDR3nt: TGTGCCAGCAGCTATGCGGGCGACGGACTGTTTTTT
abundance: -; j_gene: TRBJ2-1; v_gene: TRBV19; d_gene: -; CDR3aa: CASSLGSYNEQFF; CDR3nt: TGTGCCAGTAGCCTCGGGTCCTACAATGAGCAGTTCTTC
abundance: -; j_gene: TRBJ1-4; v_gene: TRBV9; d_gene: TRBD1; CDR3aa: CASSVSQTGGYEKLFF; CDR3nt: TGTGCCAGCAGCGTATCCCAGACAGGGGGCTATGAAAAACTGTTTTTT
abundance: -; j_gene: TRBJ2-2; v_gene: TRBV30; d_gene: TRBD2; CDR3aa: CAWSWREDGDTGELFF; CDR3nt: TGTGCCTGGAGTTGGCGGGAGGATGGTGACACCGGGGAGCTGTTTTTT
abundance: -; j_gene: TRBJ1-3; v_gene: TRBV5-6; d_gene: -; CDR3aa: CASSQVSPGNTIYF; CDR3nt: TGTGCCAGCAGTCAAGTGAGTCCCGGAAACACCATATATTTT
abundance: -; j_gene: TRBJ2-3; v_gene: TRBV19; d_gene: -; CDR3aa: CASSIPILGHGDTQYF; CDR3nt: TGTGCCAGTAGCATCCCCATATTAGGGCATGGAGATACGCAGTATTTT
abundance: -; j_gene: TRBJ2-7; v_gene: TRBV5-6; d_gene: TRBD2; CDR3aa: CASSPGTSGLEQYF; CDR3nt: TGTGCCAGCAGCCCCGGGACTAGCGGACTCGAGCAGTACTTC
abundance: -; j_gene: TRBJ2-7; v_gene: TRBV11-2; d_gene: TRBD2; CDR3aa: CASSLGYPGGSYEQYF; CDR3nt: TGTGCCAGCAGCTTAGGATACCCGGGGGGATCCTACGAGCAGTACTTC
abundance: -; j_gene: TRBJ1-6; v_gene: TRBV2; d_gene: -; CDR3aa: CASSGGGQRDSPLHF; CDR3nt: TGTGCCAGCAGTGGGGGTGGACAGAGGGATTCACCCCTCCACTTT
abundance: -; j_gene: TRBJ2-3; v_gene: TRBV6-6; d_gene: -; CDR3aa: CASSAWGSSTDTQYF; CDR3nt: TGTGCCAGCAGTGCTTGGGGCTCGAGCACAGATACGCAGTATTTT
abundance: -; j_gene: TRBJ2-2; v_gene: TRBV10-1; d_gene: -; CDR3aa: CASSAGVDTGELFF; CDR3nt: TGCGCCAGCAGTGCCGGGGTCGACACCGGGGAGCTGTTTTTT
abundance: -; j_gene: TRBJ2-7; v_gene: TRBV6-1; d_gene: TRBD1; CDR3aa: CAGREFGQGVYEQYF; CDR3nt: TGTGCCGGCAGGGAGTTCGGACAGGGGGTCTACGAGCAGTACTTC
abundance: -; j_gene: TRBJ1-1; v_gene: TRBV27; d_gene: -; CDR3aa: CASSLLGGLTEAFF; CDR3nt: TGTGCCAGCAGTTTACTCGGGGGGCTCACTGAAGCTTTCTTT
abundance: -; j_gene: TRBJ2-7; v_gene: TRBV27; d_gene: -; CDR3aa: CASRGFLGSYEQYF; CDR3nt: TGTGCCAGCAGGGGGTTCTTGGGCTCCTACGAGCAGTACTTC
abundance: -; j_gene: TRBJ2-1; v_gene: TRBV19; d_gene: TRBD1; CDR3aa: CASSIRTGYNEQFF; CDR3nt: TGTGCCAGTAGTATAAGGACAGGGTACAATGAGCAGTTCTTC
abundance: -; j_gene: TRBJ2-5; v_gene: TRBV11-2; d_gene: -; CDR3aa: CASSGEVRFQETQYF; CDR3nt: TGTGCCAGCAGCGGAGAGGTCCGGTTCCAAGAGACCCAGTACTTC
abundance: -; j_gene: TRBJ2-1; v_gene: TRBV7-7; d_gene: -; CDR3aa: CASSPGGLPAEQFF; CDR3nt: TGTGCCAGCAGCCCCGGAGGCTTACCGGCTGAGCAGTTCTTC
abundance: -; j_gene: TRBJ1-1; v_gene: TRBV10-1; d_gene: TRBD1; CDR3aa: CASSAQGASISEAFF; CDR3nt: TGCGCCAGCAGTGCCCAGGGGGCATCTATATCTGAAGCTTTCTTT
abundance: once; j_gene: TRBJ2-7; v_gene: TRBV27; d_gene: TRBD1; CDR3aa: CASSFFRGQGAFQQYF; CDR3nt: TGTGCCAGCAGTTTCTTCCGGGGACAGGGGGCATTCCAGCAGTACTTC
abundance: -; j_gene: TRBJ2-1; v_gene: TRBV7-9; d_gene: -; CDR3aa: CASSSWGLQQFF; CDR3nt: TGTGCCAGCAGCTCCTGGGGGTTACAGCAGTTCTTC
abundance: -; j_gene: TRBJ1-2; v_gene: TRBV7-9; d_gene: -; CDR3aa: CASSPPQALGDYGYTF; CDR3nt: TGTGCCAGCAGCCCTCCTCAAGCTCTGGGGGACTATGGCTACACCTTC
abundance: -; j_gene: TRBJ2-2; v_gene: TRBV7-8; d_gene: TRBD2; CDR3aa: CASSSYSGRAGELFF; CDR3nt: TGTGCCAGCAGCTCATACAGCGGGAGGGCCGGGGAGCTGTTTTTT
abundance: once; j_gene: TRBJ1-5; v_gene: TRBV7-3; d_gene: -; CDR3aa: CASSKRGLPFEPQHF; CDR3nt: TGTGCCAGCAGCAAGAGGGGACTCCCCTTTGAGCCCCAGCATTTT
abundance: -; j_gene: TRBJ2-7; v_gene: TRBV7-2; d_gene: TRBD1; CDR3aa: CASSIGTGSYEQYF; CDR3nt: TGTGCCAGCAGCATCGGGACAGGGTCATACGAGCAGTACTTC
abundance: -; j_gene: TRBJ2-1; v_gene: TRBV6-5; d_gene: TRBD2; CDR3aa: CASKLLAGTYNEQFF; CDR3nt: TGTGCCAGTAAGTTACTAGCGGGAACCTACAATGAGCAGTTCTTC
abundance: -; j_gene: TRBJ1-2; v_gene: TRBV27; d_gene: -; CDR3aa: CASSLRGTRYGYTF; CDR3nt: TGTGCCAGCAGTTTAAGGGGGACCCGTTATGGCTACACCTTC
abundance: -; j_gene: TRBJ2-7; v_gene: TRBV11-2; d_gene: TRBD1; CDR3aa: CASSLAGTGGGEQYF; CDR3nt: TGTGCCAGCAGCTTAGCAGGGACAGGGGGCGGCGAGCAGTACTTC
abundance: -; j_gene: TRBJ1-5; v_gene: TRBV15; d_gene: -; CDR3aa: CATSREVGAESNQPQHF; CDR3nt: TGTGCCACCAGCAGAGAGGTAGGGGCTGAAAGCAATCAGCCCCAGCATTTT
abundance: -; j_gene: TRBJ2-7; v_gene: TRBV7-6; d_gene: -; CDR3aa: CASSLGDGSYEQYF; CDR3nt: TGTGCCAGCAGCTTAGGGGACGGATCCTACGAGCAGTACTTC
abundance: -; j_gene: TRBJ1-1; v_gene: TRBV28; d_gene: -; CDR3aa: CASSVTGEMNTEAFF; CDR3nt: TGTGCCAGCAGTGTGACGGGTGAAATGAACACTGAAGCTTTCTTT
abundance: -; j_gene: TRBJ1-2; v_gene: TRBV4-1; d_gene: -; CDR3aa: CASSPRVVSSFDGYTF; CDR3nt: TGCGCCAGCAGCCCCCGGGTGGTCTCGTCGTTCGATGGCTACACCTTC
abundance: -; j_gene: TRBJ1-1; v_gene: TRBV27; d_gene: TRBD1; CDR3aa: CASSFGGGNTEAFF; CDR3nt: TGTGCCAGCAGTTTCGGAGGGGGCAACACTGAAGCTTTCTTT
abundance: -; j_gene: TRBJ1-2; v_gene: TRBV5-1; d_gene: -; CDR3aa: CASSLGPQGMDGYTF; CDR3nt: TGCGCCAGCAGCTTGGGCCCCCAAGGCATGGATGGCTACACCTTC
abundance: -; j_gene: TRBJ2-7; v_gene: TRBV27; d_gene: -; CDR3aa: CASSLTGTGLYEQYF; CDR3nt: TGTGCCAGCAGTTTAACCGGGACTGGGCTGTACGAGCAGTACTTC
abundance: -; j_gene: TRBJ2-2; v_gene: TRBV7-9; d_gene: TRBD1; CDR3aa: CASSFWDRGTGELFF; CDR3nt: TGTGCCAGCAGCTTTTGGGACAGGGGCACCGGGGAGCTGTTTTTT